This T cell receptor (beta chain) was obtained from a study of blood T cell repertoires in COVID-19. For the study at large: Some COVID-19 samples were acute and others convalescent; all came from the United States, Italy and Spain. T cells, B-cell-depleted T cells, or PBMCs provided the cDNA or gDNA that served as material.

In the original workflow: How many nucleated cells were present was estimated from reference gene primer amplification. Libraries were prepared by immunoSEQ multiplex PCR; TCRdb keeps only in-frame clonotypes and omits some of them. Clone size and V and J calls were adopted from that table, with D and trimming inferred from the DNA. The data show approximately 72,000 clones, around 85% seen once. The CDR3 loop spans 17 amino acids. The trim removed 0 bases at V and 0 bases at J, leaving 5 bases unmatched. Looked up from germline, CDR1 is ENHRY and CDR2 is SYGVKD. This chain joins TRBV10-3 and TRBJ2-5; 9 positions agree with TRBD2. The source of this sequence is a man aged 50 to 60 with acute or convalescent COVID-19. Sequenced input: peripheral blood. CDR3 amino acids: CAISESVTSGDQETQYF. The CDR3 DNA is TGTGCCATCAGTGAGTCGGTGACTAGCGGAGACCAAGAGACCCAGTACTTC.